This TCR beta chain was recovered during a study of graft-versus-host responses after intestinal transplantation. Across the study: Every recipient underwent anti-thymocyte globulin induction, then tacrolimus and steroids for roughly three years.

As to this clone: Sequence at one end of the junction differs from germline and may be a read error.

TCRdb keeps only in-frame clones here, not all; method: immunoSEQ multiplex PCR. This table holds 20,000 or so clones, about a third found once. Findings of the study overall: HvG clone declines early post-transplant were associated with peak circulating GvH levels.

With around 200,000 irradiated, violet-dye-labeled stimulator cells, around 200,000 CFSE-labeled responder cells were plated. Germline V lookup: CDR1 ENHRY, CDR2 SYGVKD. This CDR3 has 15 residues. The chain is built from TRBV10-3 and TRBJ2-7; perhaps TRBD2 as D (6 bases). This clonotype was sampled from a human patient who received an intestinal transplant. Specimen: alloreactive CD8+ T cells from a mixed lymphocyte reaction culture, collected before intestinal transplant. Subset in this sample: CFSE-low proliferating T cells sorted from approximately six-day pre-transplant mixed lymphocyte reaction (GvH or HvG direction). The CDR3 loop is CATSGLGEDSYEQYF. CDR3 nucleotide sequence: TGTGCCACCAGTGGTTTGGGGGAGGACTCCTACGAGCAGTACTTC.